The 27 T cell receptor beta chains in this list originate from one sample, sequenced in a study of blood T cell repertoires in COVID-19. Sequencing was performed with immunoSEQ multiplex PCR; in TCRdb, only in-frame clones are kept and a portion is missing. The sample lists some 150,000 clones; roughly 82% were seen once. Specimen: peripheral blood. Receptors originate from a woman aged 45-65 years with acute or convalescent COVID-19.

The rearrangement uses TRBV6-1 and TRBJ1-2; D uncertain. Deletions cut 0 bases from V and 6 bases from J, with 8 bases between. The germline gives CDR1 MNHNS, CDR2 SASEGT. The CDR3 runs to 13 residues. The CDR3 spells CASSEAFAHGYTF. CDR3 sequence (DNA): TGTGCCAGCAGTGAAGCTTTTGCGCATGGCTACACCTTC.

The CDR3 region has the DNA TGTGCCAGCAGTTATGGGCTCATGAACACTGAAGCTTTCTTT. Its protein product is CASSYGLMNTEAFF. The chain is built from TRBV6-2 or TRBV6-3 and TRBJ1-1; D is undetermined. V gave up 3 bases and J gave up 0 bases, with 8 bases separating them. Germline V CDR1 and CDR2: MNHEY, SVGEGT. The CDR3 is 14 residues long.

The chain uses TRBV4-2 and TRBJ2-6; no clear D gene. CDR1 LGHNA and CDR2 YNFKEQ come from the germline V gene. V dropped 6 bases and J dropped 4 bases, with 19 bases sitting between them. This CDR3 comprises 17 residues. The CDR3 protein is CASSHNQWASGANVLTF. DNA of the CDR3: TGTGCCAGCAGTCATAACCAGTGGGCGTCAGGGGCCAACGTCCTGACTTTC.

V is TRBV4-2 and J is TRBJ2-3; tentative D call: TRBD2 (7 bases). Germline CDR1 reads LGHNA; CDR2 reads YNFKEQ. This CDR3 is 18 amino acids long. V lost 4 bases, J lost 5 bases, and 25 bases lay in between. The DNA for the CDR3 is TGTGCCAGCAGCCGGGATATAGGTGGGGGGGGCAATGGAGATACGCAGTATTTT. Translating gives CASSRDIGGGGNGDTQYF.

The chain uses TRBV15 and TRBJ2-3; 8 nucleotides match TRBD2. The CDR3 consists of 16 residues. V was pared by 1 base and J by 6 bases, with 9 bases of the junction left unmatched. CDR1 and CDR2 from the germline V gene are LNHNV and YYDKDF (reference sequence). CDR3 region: CATSRVTSEGYDTQYF. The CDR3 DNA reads TGTGCCACCAGCAGAGTGACTAGCGAGGGATACGATACGCAGTATTTT.

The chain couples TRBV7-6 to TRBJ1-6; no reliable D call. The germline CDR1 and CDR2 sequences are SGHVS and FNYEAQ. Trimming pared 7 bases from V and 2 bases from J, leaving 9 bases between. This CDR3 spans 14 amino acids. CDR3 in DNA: TGTGCCAGCACCTCCTCGGCCTATAATTCACCCCTCCACTTT. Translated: CASTSSAYNSPLHF.

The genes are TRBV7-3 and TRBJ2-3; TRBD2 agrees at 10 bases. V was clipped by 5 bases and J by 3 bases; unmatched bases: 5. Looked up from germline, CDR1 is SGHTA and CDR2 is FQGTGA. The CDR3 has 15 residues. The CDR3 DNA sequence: TGTGCCAGCAGCCTACTAGCGGGGTCGACAGATACGCAGTATTTT. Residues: CASSLLAGSTDTQYF. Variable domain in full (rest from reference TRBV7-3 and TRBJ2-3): GAGVSQTPSNKVTEKGKYVELRCDPISGHTALYWYRQSLGQGPEFLIYFQGTGAADDSGLPNDRFFAVRPEGSVSTLKIQRTERGDSAVYLCASSLLAGSTDTQYFGPGTRLTVL.

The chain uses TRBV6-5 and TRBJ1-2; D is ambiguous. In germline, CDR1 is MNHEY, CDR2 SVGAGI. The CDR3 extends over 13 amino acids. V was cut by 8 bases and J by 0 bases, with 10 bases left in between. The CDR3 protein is CASVTATNYGYTF. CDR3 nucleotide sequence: TGTGCCAGCGTCACAGCCACTAACTATGGCTACACCTTC.

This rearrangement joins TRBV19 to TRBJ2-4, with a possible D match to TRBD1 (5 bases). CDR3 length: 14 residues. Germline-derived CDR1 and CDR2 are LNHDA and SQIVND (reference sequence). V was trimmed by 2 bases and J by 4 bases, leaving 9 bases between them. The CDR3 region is CASSIRGWKNIQYF. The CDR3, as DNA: TGTGCCAGTAGTATAAGGGGATGGAAAAACATTCAGTACTTC.

The CDR3 spells CASSQDALNSLNPYF. CDR3 DNA sequence: TGCGCCAGCAGCCAAGATGCTCTTAACTCCCTTAATCCGTACTTC. The chain employs TRBV4-1 and TRBJ2-7, with unresolved D. Trimming shortened V by 0 bases and J by 12 bases, and 21 bases separated the two germline ends. The CDR3 runs to 15 residues. CDR1 is MGHRA and CDR2 is YSYEKL in the germline V gene.

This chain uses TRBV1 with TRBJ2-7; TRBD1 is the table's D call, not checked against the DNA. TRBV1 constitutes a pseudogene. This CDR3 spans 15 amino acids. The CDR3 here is CTSSQDLQDTYEQYF. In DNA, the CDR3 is TGCACCAGCAGCCAAGATCTTCAGGACACCTACGAGCAGTACTTC.

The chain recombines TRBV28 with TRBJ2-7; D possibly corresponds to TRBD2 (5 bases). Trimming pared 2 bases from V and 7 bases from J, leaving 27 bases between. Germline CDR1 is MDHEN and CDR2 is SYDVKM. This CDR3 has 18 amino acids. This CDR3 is CASSLTPFGGGSPGEQYF. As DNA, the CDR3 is TGTGCCAGCAGTTTAACGCCCTTCGGAGGCGGATCTCCGGGGGAGCAGTACTTC.

In DNA form, the CDR3 reads TGTGCCAGCAGCTTAGACAGGGTTGGAAACACCATATATTTT. Protein: CASSLDRVGNTIYF. The chain employs TRBV11-2 and TRBJ1-3; tentatively, D is TRBD1 (5 bases). V shed 0 bases and J shed 3 bases, with 6 bases lying between them. This CDR3 contains 14 residues. Germline V gene lookup returns CDR1 SGHAT and CDR2 FQNNGV.

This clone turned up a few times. CDR3 sequence (DNA): TGCGCCAGCTCGCAGGGGGCCAGGGAGACCCAGTACTTC. Encoded protein: CASSQGARETQYF. The genes are TRBV5-1 and TRBJ2-5; 8 nucleotides agree with TRBD1. Germline lookup yields CDR1 SGHRS and CDR2 YFSETQ. The CDR3 extends over 13 amino acids. V lost 7 bases, J lost 5 bases, and 7 bases stayed unmatched. The variable domain in full, with the rest retrieved from reference TRBV5-1 and TRBJ2-5, is KAGVTQTPRYLIKTRGQQVTLSCSPISGHRSVSWYQQTPGQGLQFLFEYFSETQRNKGNFPGRFSGRQFSNSRSEMNVSTLELGDSALYLCASSQGARETQYFGPGTRLLVL.

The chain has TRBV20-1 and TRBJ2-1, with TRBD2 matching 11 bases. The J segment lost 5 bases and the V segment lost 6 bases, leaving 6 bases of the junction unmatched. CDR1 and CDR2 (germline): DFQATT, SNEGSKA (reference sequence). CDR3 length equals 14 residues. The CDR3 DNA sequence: TGCAGTGCGAGTCCGGGACTAGCGGACAATGAGCAGTTCTTC. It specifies CSASPGLADNEQFF.

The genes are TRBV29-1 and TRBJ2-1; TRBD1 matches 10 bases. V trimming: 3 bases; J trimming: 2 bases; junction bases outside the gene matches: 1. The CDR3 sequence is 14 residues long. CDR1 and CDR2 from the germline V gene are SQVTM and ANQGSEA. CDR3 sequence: CSVDGTGAYNEQFF. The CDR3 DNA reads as TGCAGCGTTGATGGGACAGGGGCCTACAATGAGCAGTTCTTC.

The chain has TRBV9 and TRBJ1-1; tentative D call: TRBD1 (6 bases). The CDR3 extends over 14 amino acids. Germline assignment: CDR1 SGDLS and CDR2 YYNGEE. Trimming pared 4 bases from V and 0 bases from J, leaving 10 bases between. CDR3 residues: CASSSGAVNTEAFF. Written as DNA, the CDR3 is TGTGCCAGCAGCTCAGGGGCAGTGAACACTGAAGCTTTCTTT.

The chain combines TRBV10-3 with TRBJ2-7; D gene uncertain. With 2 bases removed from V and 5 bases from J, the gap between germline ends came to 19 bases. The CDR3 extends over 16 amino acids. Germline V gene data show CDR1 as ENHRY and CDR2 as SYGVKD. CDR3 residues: CAISETGPLLVHEQYF. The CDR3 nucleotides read TGTGCCATCAGTGAGACTGGGCCCCTACTTGTCCACGAGCAGTACTTC.

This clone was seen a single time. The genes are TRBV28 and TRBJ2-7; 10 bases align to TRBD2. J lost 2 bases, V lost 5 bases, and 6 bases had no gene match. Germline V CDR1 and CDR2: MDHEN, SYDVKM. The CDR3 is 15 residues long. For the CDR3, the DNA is TGTGCCAGCAGTCCCTCTAGCGGGAGCGCCTACGAGCAGTACTTC. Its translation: CASSPSSGSAYEQYF.

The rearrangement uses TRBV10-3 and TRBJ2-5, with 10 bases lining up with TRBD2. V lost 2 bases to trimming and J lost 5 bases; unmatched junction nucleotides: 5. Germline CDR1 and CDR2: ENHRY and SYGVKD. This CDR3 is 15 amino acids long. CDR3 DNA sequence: TGTGCCATCAGTGAGCCTAGCGGGGGAAGGGAGACCCAGTACTTC. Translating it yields CAISEPSGGRETQYF.

The CDR3 loop is CASSQDLKADGYTF. In nucleotides, the CDR3 is TGCGCCAGCAGCCAAGACCTTAAAGCGGATGGCTACACCTTC. This chain joins TRBV4-1 and TRBJ1-2, with unresolved D. The V end lost 0 bases, the J end lost 6 bases, and 11 bases lay between the germline ends. Germline loops: CDR1 MGHRA, CDR2 YSYEKL. The CDR3 has 14 residues.

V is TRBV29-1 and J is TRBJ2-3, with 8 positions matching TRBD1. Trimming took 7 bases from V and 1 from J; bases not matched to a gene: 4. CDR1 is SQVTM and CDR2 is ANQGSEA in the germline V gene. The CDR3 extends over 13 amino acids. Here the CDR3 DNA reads TGCAGCGGTAACAGGGGGGGCACAGATACGCAGTATTTT. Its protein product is CSGNRGGTDTQYF.

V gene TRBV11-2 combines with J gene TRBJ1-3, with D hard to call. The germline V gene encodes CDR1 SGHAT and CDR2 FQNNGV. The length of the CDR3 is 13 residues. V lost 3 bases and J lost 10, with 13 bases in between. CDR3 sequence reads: CASSLTTGSTIYF. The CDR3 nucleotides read TGTGCCAGCAGCTTGACGACGGGGTCGACCATATATTTT.

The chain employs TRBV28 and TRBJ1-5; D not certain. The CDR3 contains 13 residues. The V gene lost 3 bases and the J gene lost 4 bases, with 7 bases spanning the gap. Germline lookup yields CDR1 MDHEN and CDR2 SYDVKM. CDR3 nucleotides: TGTGCCAGCAGTTTGGGCAGAAATCAGCCCCAGCATTTT. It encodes CASSLGRNQPQHF.

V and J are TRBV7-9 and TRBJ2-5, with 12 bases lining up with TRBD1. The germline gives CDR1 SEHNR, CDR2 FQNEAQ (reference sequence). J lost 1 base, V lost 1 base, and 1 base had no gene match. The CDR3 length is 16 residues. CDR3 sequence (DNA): TGTGCCAGCAGCTTAGGGGACAGGGGGCTCCAAGAGACCCAGTACTTC. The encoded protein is CASSLGDRGLQETQYF. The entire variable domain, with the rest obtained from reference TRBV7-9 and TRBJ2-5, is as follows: DTGVSQNPRHKITKRGQNVTFRCDPISEHNRLYWYRQTLGQGPEFLTYFQNEAQLEKSRLLSDRFSAERPKGSFSTLEIQRTEQGDSAMYLCASSLGDRGLQETQYFGPGTRLLVL.

CDR3 nucleotide sequence: TGTGCCAGCAGTTACGGGCTAGCGGGAGGCGAGCAGTACTTC. Its protein product is CASSYGLAGGEQYF. The V gene is TRBV6-6, the J gene TRBJ2-7; 11 bases align to TRBD2. Germline trimming cut 2 bases from V and 6 bases from J; bases unmatched to any gene: 3. The CDR3 extends over 14 amino acids. Germline V lookup: CDR1 MNHNY, CDR2 SVGAGI (reference sequence).

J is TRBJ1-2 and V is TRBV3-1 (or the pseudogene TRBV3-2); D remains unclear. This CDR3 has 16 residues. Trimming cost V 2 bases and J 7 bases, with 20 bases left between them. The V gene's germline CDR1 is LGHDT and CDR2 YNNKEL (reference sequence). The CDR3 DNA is TGTGCCAGCAGCCAATCGGGGTACGGGAACGGTGGTGGCTACACCTTC. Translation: CASSQSGYGNGGGYTF.